Here is one T cell receptor (beta chain) with its context. The antigen remains undetermined. The data stem from a study of beta chain features in type 1 diabetes. All of the isolated RNA was reverse transcribed, so expressed TCRB transcripts were sequenced. TCRdb keeps only in-frame clones here, not all; method: immunoSEQ multiplex PCR. Of more than 300,000 clones listed, approximately 8% are singletons. Per germline, CDR1 SGHTA and CDR2 FQGNSA. V lost 3 bases and J lost 1, with 9 bases in between. This CDR3 is built from 14 residues. Study-wide findings and caveats: When cDNA is sequenced, cells with high TCR expression could be over-represented. Shorter TCRB CDR3s, moderately but significantly so, marked every one of the four CD4+ subsets in Type 1 diabetes patients.

The source material was central memory CD4+ T cells from blood. The TCR was taken from a woman under 30 in good health. V and J are TRBV7-2 and TRBJ1-1; unclear D gene. This CDR3 is CASSFNPGNTEAFF. In nucleotides, the CDR3 is TGTGCCAGCAGCTTCAACCCAGGGAACACTGAAGCTTTCTTT.